The 7 T cell receptor beta chains below all came from one sample that was sequenced in a study of blood T cell repertoires in COVID-19. The table came from immunoSEQ multiplex PCR; TCRdb's copy has only in-frame clones and leaves some out. Of 200,000 to 250,000 clones in the sample, approximately 85% are singletons; the top ten hold 2% to 3%. The sample taken for sequencing was peripheral blood. These receptors were collected from a woman in her seventies with COVID-19, enrolled during active disease.

This clone was counted once. The chain combines TRBV20-1 with TRBJ1-5; D is uncertain. This CDR3 has 12 residues. V lost 3 bases and J 1 base, leaving 4 bases between the germline ends. Germline CDR1 reads DFQATT; CDR2 reads SNEGSKA (reference sequence). The CDR3 coding sequence is TGCAGTGCTAGTTTAAGCAATCAGCCCCAGCATTTT. Protein: CSASLSNQPQHF.

Only one count was recorded for this clone. The gene calls are TRBV19 and TRBJ1-2, with 7 bases identical to TRBD1. CDR1 and CDR2 (germline): LNHDA, SQIVND (reference sequence). Unmatched junction bases numbered 10, after V lost 5 bases and J lost 1 base. The CDR3 contains 16 residues. In DNA, the CDR3 is TGTGCCAGTAGTCCCGTCGGGGGACAGAGTAACTATGGCTACACCTTC. This codes for CASSPVGGQSNYGYTF.

V gene TRBV19 combines with J gene TRBJ1-2; D gene unclear. CDR3 length equals 14 residues. CDR1 is LNHDA, CDR2 SQIVND, per germline (reference sequence). Trimming pared 5 bases from V and 5 bases from J, leaving 15 bases between. The CDR3 loop is CASSPSAGSYGYTF. The CDR3 nucleotides are TGTGCCAGTAGTCCCTCGGCGGGCTCGTATGGCTACACCTTC.

CDR3 nucleotides: TGTGCCAGCAGCCTGGGCGGGGGTGACGGGGAGCTGTTTTTT. Protein sequence: CASSLGGGDGELFF. The chain links TRBV5-4 to TRBJ2-2; 7 bases fit TRBD2. Germline V gives CDR1 SGHNT, CDR2 YYREEE (reference sequence). This CDR3 spans 14 amino acids. The trim removed 4 bases at V and 7 bases at J, leaving 7 bases unmatched.

The chain uses TRBV5-1 and TRBJ2-7; a weak D match, TRBD1 (5 bases). Trimming pared 0 bases from V and 1 base from J, leaving 8 bases between. The CDR3 length is 14 residues. Germline CDR1 reads SGHRS; CDR2 reads YFSETQ. As DNA, the CDR3 is TGCGCCAGCAGCTTGGAGCAGGGTTCCTACGAGCAGTACTTC. Encoded protein: CASSLEQGSYEQYF.

The chain links TRBV15 to TRBJ2-1, with D possibly TRBD2 on 6 matching bases. CDR1 LNHNV and CDR2 YYDKDF come from the germline V gene (reference sequence). V lost 2 bases and J lost 7, with 18 bases in between. CDR3 length: 16 residues. In DNA, the CDR3 is TGTGCCACCAGCAGACCCCGCCAACTAGCTACTAATGAGCAGTTCTTC. Its protein is CATSRPRQLATNEQFF.

This clone was detected only a few times. V usage is TRBV4-2 and J usage is TRBJ2-5, with TRBD2 identical over 10 bases. The V gene's germline CDR1 is LGHNA and CDR2 YNFKEQ. V shed 4 bases and J 5 bases; nucleotides not matched to a gene: 16. The CDR3 has 18 amino acids. The chain's CDR3 is CASSPGLAATMWKETQYF. As DNA, the CDR3 is TGTGCCAGCAGCCCAGGACTAGCGGCAACCATGTGGAAGGAGACCCAGTACTTC.